This TCR beta chain is from a study of cytomegalovirus exposure and HLA in healthy donors. The germline V gene encodes CDR1 SNHLY and CDR2 FYNNEI. CDR3 length equals 14 residues. V shed 4 bases, J shed 6 bases, and the junction held 4 bases outside the gene matches. Primers included in the PCR were 60 Vbeta and 13 Jbeta primers. The assay was immunoSEQ multiplex PCR, and TCRdb's table has in-frame clones only and misses some. The table includes under 200,000 clones, approximately 85% detected once. In the case of this clone: Its antigen is currently unknown.

Study conclusions and caveats: A later analysis linked more than 15,000 TCR beta sequences to HLA alleles at 0.05 false discovery rate.

The origin of this receptor is a man aged 25-45 years in good health and CMV-seropositive. Input material: PBMCs. This rearrangement joins TRBV2 to TRBJ2-1; 9 bases are shared with TRBD1. CDR3 sequence reads: CASSGRDRANEQFF. The CDR3 DNA reads TGTGCCAGCAGTGGGCGGGACAGGGCCAATGAGCAGTTCTTC.